These 9 T cell receptor beta chains share one sample of origin, sequenced in a study. Each CDR3 protein is one row after TCRdb ran MiXCR on the RT-PCR reads. The profile shows approximately 720,000 distinct CDR3 sequences, 11% to 15% of them singletons. Source material: memory CD4+ T cells from blood. These receptors came from a female donor in good health, serving as a healthy control.

This clonotype has just a few counts. The chain couples TRBV7-9 to TRBJ2-1; D remains unclear. V was pared by 0 bases and J by 7 bases, with 10 bases between. Germline loops: CDR1 SEHNR, CDR2 FQNEAQ (reference sequence). The CDR3 is 14 amino acids. CDR3 nucleotides: TGTGCCAGCAGCTTAGCGGTGGGATTAAATGAGCAGTTCTTC. Its protein is CASSLAVGLNEQFF.

The rearrangement uses TRBV20-1 and TRBJ2-7; 9 nucleotides align to TRBD2. Unmatched junction bases numbered 11, after V lost 3 bases and J lost 5 bases. CDR3 length: 15 residues. Germline CDR1 reads DFQATT; CDR2 reads SNEGSKA (reference sequence). This CDR3 reads CSASALAGNVNEQYF. CDR3 bases: TGCAGTGCTAGTGCTCTAGCGGGAAACGTCAACGAGCAGTACTTC.

This sequence joins TRBV27 and TRBJ2-7, with 9 bases aligning to TRBD2. Trimming took 5 bases from V and 3 from J; bases not matched to a gene: 11. Germline V gives CDR1 MNHEY, CDR2 SMNVEV (reference sequence). This CDR3 has 16 residues. The CDR3 spells CASSPVGASGNYEQYF. As DNA, the CDR3 is TGTGCCAGCAGTCCGGTAGGGGCTAGCGGGAACTACGAGCAGTACTTC.

In this sample, this clonotype turned up many times. The DNA for the CDR3 is TGTGCCAGCAGCGTACTAGCGGGGGTATACGAGCAGTACTTC. The encoded protein is CASSVLAGVYEQYF. This rearrangement joins TRBV7-2 to TRBJ2-7; 11 positions match TRBD2. V lost 5 bases to trimming and J lost 4 bases; unmatched junction nucleotides: 4. CDR1 and CDR2 from the germline V gene are SGHTA and FQGNSA. This CDR3 is 14 amino acids long.

This clonotype has a count of ten or more. This rearrangement joins TRBV5-1 to TRBJ1-1; D is possibly TRBD1 (6 bases). This CDR3 has 14 residues. Germline V gene lookup returns CDR1 SGHRS and CDR2 YFSETQ. V dropped 4 bases and J dropped 1 base, with 11 bases sitting between them. Written as DNA, the CDR3 is TGCGCCAGCAGCCCCGACAGGCCGAACACTGAAGCTTTCTTT. This gives the protein CASSPDRPNTEAFF.

This clonotype has a handful of counts. This chain links TRBV20-1 with TRBJ2-1; the D is unclear. The CDR3 loop spans 15 amino acids. Trimming removed 1 base from V and 5 bases from J, with 15 bases in between. The germline gives CDR1 DFQATT, CDR2 SNEGSKA (reference sequence). In DNA form, the CDR3 reads TGCAGTGCTAGAGCCCCCGGGCCTACGAACAATGAGCAGTTCTTC. Its translation is CSARAPGPTNNEQFF.

The CDR3 protein is CASSPIGGGRGQPQHF. The CDR3 DNA sequence: TGTGCCAGCAGCCCGATAGGGGGGGGACGAGGTCAGCCCCAGCATTTT. The chain recombines TRBV3-1 with TRBJ1-5; D is perhaps TRBD1 (6 bases). CDR1 and CDR2 from the germline V gene are LGHDT and YNNKEL (reference sequence). The CDR3 is 16 amino acids. Trimming stripped 4 bases from V and 6 bases from J, with 19 bases between.

The CDR3 sequence: CASSLDRGQTVRGYTF. The CDR3 region has the DNA TGTGCCAGCAGCCTTGACAGGGGGCAAACCGTGCGGGGCTACACCTTC. The V call is TRBV5-6, the J call TRBJ1-2; 10 bases are a match to TRBD1. Germline CDR1 and CDR2: SGHDT and YYEEEE. The V segment lost 4 bases and the J segment 8 bases; nucleotides outside the gene matches: 14. This CDR3 has 16 residues.

V gene TRBV18 combines with J gene TRBJ2-4, with a weak D call TRBD1 (5 bases). CDR1 and CDR2 from the germline V gene are KGHSH and LQKENI. The CDR3 runs 15 residues. V was shortened by 1 base and J by 15 bases, with 22 bases between the two germline ends. DNA for the CDR3: TGTGCCAGCTCACCACAGGGGAACCCCCATGGAGCAACGTACTTC. As protein: CASSPQGNPHGATYF.